The source of this TCR beta chain is a study of T cell repertoires in cytomegalovirus infection. This clonotype was picked up many times. TCRdb independently ran MiXCR on the reads; one entry per CDR3 protein. The sample yields 310,000 or so distinct CDR3 sequences, about a sixth seen once. The CDR3 spans 14 residues. V was clipped by 4 bases and J by 5 bases, with 12 bases between them. Germline V gene data show CDR1 as MNHNS and CDR2 as SASEGT. The V call is TRBV6-1, the J call TRBJ1-5, with TRBD1 as a possible D gene (6 bases). This clonotype was sampled from a human donor in good health (CMV status not recorded). Some clones in this sample may be carry-over from other donors' samples. The sequenced material came from PBMCs. The CDR3: CASSGTGLHQPQHF. CDR3 bases: TGTGCCAGCAGTGGAACAGGGTTGCATCAGCCCCAGCATTTT.